Each of the 17 T cell receptor beta chains below was sequenced from the same sample in a study of metastatic and nonmetastatic thyroid tumors. All patients were treatment-naive before thyroid surgery. From the PCR reads, TCRdb re-called clones with MiXCR. This table has about 17,000 clones, less than 30% appearing once. The sequencing input was tumor tissue. These receptors were collected from a female donor with papillary thyroid cancer or a benign thyroid nodule (not recorded which). Some clones in this sample may be carry-over from other donors' samples.

This clone has just a few counts. At one end the junction does not follow the germline gene, possibly because of a read error. The chain couples TRBV6-2 or TRBV6-3 to TRBJ2-7; 13 bases are shared with TRBD2. This CDR3 has 17 amino acids. In germline, CDR1 is MNHEY, CDR2 SVGEGT. The CDR3 nucleotides are TGTGCCAGCAGTCGACCGCGGACTAGCGGGAGAACCTACGAGCAGCACTTC. It encodes CASSRPRTSGRTYEQHF.

The rearrangement links TRBV10-3 to TRBJ2-7, with unresolved D. Deletions cut 6 bases from V and 0 bases from J, with 12 bases between. CDR3 length: 14 residues. Per the germline V gene, CDR1 is ENHRY and CDR2 is SYGVKD. In DNA form, the CDR3 reads TGTGCCATCAGCCTGAGCGAGCTCTCCTACGAGCAGTACTTC. As protein: CAISLSELSYEQYF.

This clone was observed many times. This chain uses TRBV11-2 with TRBJ1-1; a possible D gene is TRBD1 (6 bases). Looked up from germline, CDR1 is SGHAT and CDR2 is FQNNGV. The V end was cut by 3 bases, the J end by 8 bases, with 13 bases between. CDR3 length: 13 residues. CDR3 DNA sequence: TGTGCCAGCAGCTTCGGGGGGCGGTTGGAAGCTTTCTTT. Residues: CASSFGGRLEAFF.

At least ten counts were recorded for this clone. The V call is TRBV18, the J call TRBJ1-1, with unresolved D. V was cut by 2 bases and J by 1 base, with 17 bases left in between. There are 17 residues in the CDR3. The V gene's germline CDR1 is KGHSH and CDR2 LQKENI. The CDR3 nucleotides read TGTGCCAGCTCACCAAGGCAGGCCCAGTGGGAGAACACTGAAGCTTTCTTT. Its protein is CASSPRQAQWENTEAFF.

With regard to this clone: At one boundary the junction diverges from the germline segment, which might be a read error. This chain uses TRBV15 with TRBJ2-5; no firm D call. Germline V gene data show CDR1 as LNHNV and CDR2 as YYDKDF (reference sequence). CDR3 length: 16 amino acids. This CDR3 reads CATSRGLVHIQDTQYF. The CDR3 DNA follows: TGTGCCACCAGCAGAGGTTTGGTGCATATCCAAGATACCCAGTACTTC.

To note about this clone: Because the CDR3's place on the DNA is in doubt, the DNA is left out and the CDR3 is given as listed by TCRdb. The CDR3 is CASSFGSGGEQYF. V and J are TRBV27 and TRBJ2-7; the table assigns TRBD1, which was not confirmed against the DNA. The length of the CDR3 is 13 amino acids, counting both ends. CDR1 is MNHEY and CDR2 is SMNVEV in the germline V gene (reference sequence).

The chain is built from TRBV30 and TRBJ1-1; D is undetermined. V was pared by 2 bases and J by 6 bases, with 10 bases between. Germline CDR1 and CDR2: GTSNPN and SVGIG (reference sequence). The CDR3 is 12 residues long. DNA of the CDR3: TGTGCCTGGAGTCCCTGGACGGCTGAAGCTTTCTTT. It encodes CAWSPWTAEAFF.

The gene calls are TRBV5-8 and TRBJ1-6; the D gene is possibly TRBD1 (6 bases). The CDR3 has 14 residues. Germline-derived CDR1 and CDR2 are SGHTS and YDEGEE. The V end was cut by 4 bases, the J end by 7 bases, with 12 bases between. CDR3 region: CASSPRQANSPLHF. The DNA of the CDR3 is TGTGCCAGCAGCCCTAGACAGGCGAATTCACCCCTCCACTTT.

The gene calls are TRBV28 and TRBJ1-1, with TRBD1 matching 9 bases. The CDR3 spans 14 residues. Germline V gene sequence: CDR1 MDHEN, CDR2 SYDVKM. The V gene end was trimmed by 6 bases and the J gene end by 0 bases; junction bases not matched to a gene: 2. The CDR3, as DNA: TGTGCCAGCAGGACAGGGGGAATGAACACTGAAGCTTTCTTT. Amino acid sequence: CASRTGGMNTEAFF. The full variable domain, completed using reference TRBV28 and TRBJ1-1, is DVKVTQSSRYLVKRTGEKVFLECVQDMDHENMFWYRQDPGLGLRLIYFSYDVKMKEKGDIPEGYSVSREKKERFSLILESASTNQTSMYLCASRTGGMNTEAFFGQGTRLTVV.

The table lists this clone with many counts. The V call is TRBV11-2, the J call TRBJ2-3; tentative D call: TRBD1 (6 bases). Germline V CDR1 and CDR2: SGHAT, FQNNGV. Deletions cut 6 bases from V and 0 bases from J, with 13 bases between. The CDR3 runs 15 residues. CDR3 coding DNA: TGTGCCAGCAGTTTCCGGACAGCTAGCACAGATACGCAGTATTTT. This codes for CASSFRTASTDTQYF.

The chain has TRBV12-3 or TRBV12-4 and TRBJ2-2; 8 bases align to TRBD2. V lost 7 bases to trimming and J lost 7 bases; unmatched junction nucleotides: 8. CDR3 length equals 14 residues. The CDR3 loop reads CASTPFGRVGELFF. The CDR3 coding sequence is TGTGCCAGCACCCCCTTCGGGAGGGTCGGGGAGCTGTTTTTT.

At least ten counts were recorded for this clone. This sequence may be a read error, since a much larger clone differs from it by one base. This sample also contains other DNA sequences that code for the same CDR3. The chain has TRBV19 and TRBJ2-3; no clear D. The ends were cut back, 6 bases at V and 6 bases at J, with 7 bases in the middle. The germline gives CDR1 LNHDA, CDR2 SQIVND (reference sequence). This CDR3 spans 11 amino acids. The CDR3 nucleotides read TGTGCCAGTAGCTATGCGGATACGCAGTATTTT. Its translation is CASSYADTQYF.

At least ten counts were recorded for this clone. CDR3 bases: TGCAGCGTTGAAGATAGTGGCATGGGGGGAGGGGAGCAGTTCTTC. Translating it yields CSVEDSGMGGGEQFF. This chain joins TRBV29-1 and TRBJ2-1; 7 bases align to TRBD2. Germline V gene sequence: CDR1 SQVTM, CDR2 ANQGSEA. CDR3 length: 15 amino acids. With 0 bases clipped from V and 10 bases from J, the junction kept 12 bases outside the gene matches.

The chain has TRBV6-1 and TRBJ2-3, with 9 positions matching TRBD2. The CDR3 consists of 15 residues. Unmatched junction bases numbered 5, after V lost 5 bases and J lost 2 bases. CDR1 is MNHNS and CDR2 is SASEGT in the germline V gene. The CDR3 sequence: CASSFGTSSTDTQYF. CDR3 nucleotides: TGTGCCAGCAGTTTCGGGACTAGCTCCACAGATACGCAGTATTTT.

In regard to this clone: The final CDR3 position lacks the conserved phenylalanine or tryptophan, pointing to a likely read error. The gene calls are TRBV3-1 and TRBJ2-7; 11 positions match TRBD2. The J segment lost 1 base and the V segment lost 6 bases, leaving 5 bases of the junction unmatched. The V gene's germline CDR1 is LGHDT and CDR2 YNNKEL (reference sequence). This CDR3 spans 15 amino acids. CDR3 DNA: TGTGCCAGCAGACGGGGACTAGCGGAATCCTACGAGCAGTACTCC. It encodes CASRRGLAESYEQYS.

This clone was seen only a few times. No conserved phenylalanine or tryptophan ends this CDR3, so it is likely a read error. The chain uses TRBV15 and TRBJ1-5; D might be TRBD1 (5 bases). CDR3 size: 13 residues. Germline V lookup: CDR1 LNHNV, CDR2 YYDKDF (reference sequence). The CDR3 spells CATSREGTQRQHL. The CDR3 region has the DNA TGTGCCACCAGCAGAGAGGGGACTCAGCGCCAGCATCTT.

This clone has just a few counts. Germline and junction disagree at one end, which may indicate a read error. The V gene is TRBV12-3 or TRBV12-4, the J gene TRBJ1-2; TRBD1 is a possible D gene (6 bases). The CDR3 extends over 13 amino acids. The CDR3 coding sequence is TGTGCCAGCAGTTTGGACAGAGTATATGGCTACACCTTT. Translating gives CASSLDRVYGYTF.